This T cell receptor beta chain is from a study of cytomegalovirus exposure and HLA in healthy donors. General observations from the study: Serostatus for CMV was the only available immune exposure information. In vitro data verified a few CMV-associated chains as specific for CMV antigens. Researchers reportedly found TCR beta sequences accurately predicted most subjects' HLA-A and HLA-B alleles.

As for this clone: Its antigen remains unknown.

Primers for the PCR totalled 60 Vbeta and 13 Jbeta. Method: immunoSEQ multiplex PCR; TCRdb's copy keeps in-frame clones and lacks some. The sample lists fewer than 100,000 clones; approximately 80% were seen once. This CDR3 comprises 18 residues. V dropped 3 bases and J dropped 3; count of bases not matched to a gene: 17. Per the germline V gene, CDR1 is MGHDK and CDR2 is SYGVNS. V is TRBV25-1 and J is TRBJ2-7; 7 bases align to TRBD1. Material: PBMCs. This TCR was recovered from a woman in her thirties or forties in good health and CMV-seropositive. The DNA of the CDR3 is TGTGCCAGCAGTGAGTTTCGAGCAGGGGGTGTCTCTGGCTACGAGCAGTACTTC. Amino acid sequence: CASSEFRAGGVSGYEQYF.